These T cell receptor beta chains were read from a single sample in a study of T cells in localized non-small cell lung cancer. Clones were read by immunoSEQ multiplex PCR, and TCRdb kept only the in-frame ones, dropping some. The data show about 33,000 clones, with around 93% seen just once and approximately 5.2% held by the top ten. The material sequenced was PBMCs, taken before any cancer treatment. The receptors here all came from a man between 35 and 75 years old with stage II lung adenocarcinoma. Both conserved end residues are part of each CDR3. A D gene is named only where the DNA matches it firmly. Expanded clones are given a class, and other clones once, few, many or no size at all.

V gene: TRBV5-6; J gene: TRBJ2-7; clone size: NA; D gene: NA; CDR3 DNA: TGTGCCAGCAGACTACGGGGTGATTCCTACGAGCAGTACTTC; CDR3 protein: CASRLRGDSYEQYF
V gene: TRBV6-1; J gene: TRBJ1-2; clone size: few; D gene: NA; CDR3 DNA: TGTGCCAGCAGTGAAGCGACGGGTGGGATCTATGGCTACACCTTC; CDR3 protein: CASSEATGGIYGYTF
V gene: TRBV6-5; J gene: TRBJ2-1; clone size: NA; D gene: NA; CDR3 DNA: TGTGCCAGCCGGGACGGCGGCTACAATGAGCAGTTCTTC; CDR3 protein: CASRDGGYNEQFF
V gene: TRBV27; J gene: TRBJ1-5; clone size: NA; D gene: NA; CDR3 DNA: TGTGCCAGCAGACGCACAGGAGTCCAGCCCCAGCATTTT; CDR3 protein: CASRRTGVQPQHF
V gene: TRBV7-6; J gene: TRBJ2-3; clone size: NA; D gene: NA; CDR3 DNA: TGTGCCAGCAGCTTAGTCTCCGGGAGAGGGAGCACAGATACGCAGTATTTT; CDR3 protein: CASSLVSGRGSTDTQYF
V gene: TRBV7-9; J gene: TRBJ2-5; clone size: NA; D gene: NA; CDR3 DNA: TGTGCCAGCAGCTTAGCGAGAGAGACCCAGTACTTC; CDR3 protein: CASSLARETQYF
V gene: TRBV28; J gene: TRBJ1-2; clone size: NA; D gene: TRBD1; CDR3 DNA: TGTGCCAGCAGTTACCCGGGACAGGACTATGGCTACACCTTC; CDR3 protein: CASSYPGQDYGYTF
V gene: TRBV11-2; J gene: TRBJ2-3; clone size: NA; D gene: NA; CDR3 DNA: TGTGCCAGCAGCTTACAGAAAAGCACAGATACGCAGTATTTT; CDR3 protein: CASSLQKSTDTQYF
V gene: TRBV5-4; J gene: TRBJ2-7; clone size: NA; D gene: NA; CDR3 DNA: TGTGCCAGCTCCCCCATGGGCTACGAGCAGTACTTC; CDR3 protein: CASSPMGYEQYF
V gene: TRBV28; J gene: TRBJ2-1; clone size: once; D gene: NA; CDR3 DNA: TGTGCCAGCAGCCCCTTAGGGGGGCAGGCCAACAATGAGCAGTTCTTC; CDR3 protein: CASSPLGGQANNEQFF
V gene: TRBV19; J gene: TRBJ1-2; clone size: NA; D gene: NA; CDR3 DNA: TGTGCCAGTAGATCCCCCTATGGCTACACCTTC; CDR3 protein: CASRSPYGYTF
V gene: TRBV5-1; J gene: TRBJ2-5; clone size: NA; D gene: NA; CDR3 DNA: TGCGCCAGCAGTCGGGAGAGCGAAGGGACCCAGTACTTC; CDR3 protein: CASSRESEGTQYF
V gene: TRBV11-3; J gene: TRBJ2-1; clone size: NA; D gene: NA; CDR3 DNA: TGTGCCAGCAGCTCCCACGACAACTCCTACAATGAGCAGTTCTTC; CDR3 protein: CASSSHDNSYNEQFF
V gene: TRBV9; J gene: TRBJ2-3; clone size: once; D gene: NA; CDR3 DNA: TGTGCCAGCAGCGTAGAAGGGGTTGCGACAGATACGCAGTATTTT; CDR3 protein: CASSVEGVATDTQYF
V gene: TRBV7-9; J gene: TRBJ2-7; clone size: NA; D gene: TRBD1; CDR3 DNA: TGTGCCAGCACCGCGGGACAGGGGACAACCTACGAGCAGTACTTC; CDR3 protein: CASTAGQGTTYEQYF
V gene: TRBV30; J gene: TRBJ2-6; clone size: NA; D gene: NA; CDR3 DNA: TGTGCCTGGAGGGGGGAGTCAGGGCCTGGGGCCAACGTCCTGACTTTC; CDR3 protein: CAWRGESGPGANVLTF
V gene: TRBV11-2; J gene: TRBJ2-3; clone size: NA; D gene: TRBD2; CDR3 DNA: TGTGCCAGCAGCCCGGGGGGACGATGGGCAGTGCAGTATTTT; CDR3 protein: CASSPGGRWAVQYF
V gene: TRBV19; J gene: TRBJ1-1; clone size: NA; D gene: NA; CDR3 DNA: TGTGCCAGTCGATGGTCCGACGGGGAAGCTTTCTTT; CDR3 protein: CASRWSDGEAFF
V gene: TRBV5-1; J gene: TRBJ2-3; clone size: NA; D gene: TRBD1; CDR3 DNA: TGCGCCAGCAGCTTACCCGAGACAGGGTCTCCCACGGATACGCAGTATTTT; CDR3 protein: CASSLPETGSPTDTQYF
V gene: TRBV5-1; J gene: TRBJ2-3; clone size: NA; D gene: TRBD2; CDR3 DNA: TGCGCCAGCAGCCCTAGCGGGAGGAGCACAGATACGCAGTATTTT; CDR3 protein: CASSPSGRSTDTQYF
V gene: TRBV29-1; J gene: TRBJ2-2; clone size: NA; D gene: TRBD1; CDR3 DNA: TGCAGCGTCCCAGACAGGGCGACCGGGGAGCTGTTTTTT; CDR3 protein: CSVPDRATGELFF
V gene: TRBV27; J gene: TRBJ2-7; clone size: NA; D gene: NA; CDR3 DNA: TGTGCCAGCAGTCCCATCCCTGTCGTCGAGCAGTACTTC; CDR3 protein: CASSPIPVVEQYF
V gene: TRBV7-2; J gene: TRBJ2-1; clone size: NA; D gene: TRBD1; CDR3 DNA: TGTGCCAGCAGCCTAAGGGGGCTCGTGAATGAGCAGTTCTTC; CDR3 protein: CASSLRGLVNEQFF
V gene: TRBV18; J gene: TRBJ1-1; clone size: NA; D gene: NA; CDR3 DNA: TGTGCCAGCTCACCCGGACCTCAGGGTAACACTGAAGCTTTCTTT; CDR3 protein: CASSPGPQGNTEAFF
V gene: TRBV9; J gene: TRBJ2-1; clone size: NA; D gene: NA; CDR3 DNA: TGTGCCAGCAGCGTAGAGCAGCGAAGCTCCTACAATGAGCAGTTCTTC; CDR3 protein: CASSVEQRSSYNEQFF
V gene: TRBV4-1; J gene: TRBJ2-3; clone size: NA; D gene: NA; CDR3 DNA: TGCGCCAGCAGCCAATTGGGGCCAGGAGATACGCAGTATTTT; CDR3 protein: CASSQLGPGDTQYF
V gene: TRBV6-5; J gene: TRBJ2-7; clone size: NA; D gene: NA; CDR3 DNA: TGTGCCAGCAGTTACGGGCAGGCCCACACCGAGCAGTACTTC; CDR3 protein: CASSYGQAHTEQYF
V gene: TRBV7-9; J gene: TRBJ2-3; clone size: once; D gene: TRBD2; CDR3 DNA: TGTGCCAGCAGCTTACAGCGGGACCGCACAGATACGCAGTATTTT; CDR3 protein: CASSLQRDRTDTQYF
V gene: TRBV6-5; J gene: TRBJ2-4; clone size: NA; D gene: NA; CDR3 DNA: TGTGCCAGCAGGATCAACCGGGGGAACCACATTCAGTACTTC; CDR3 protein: CASRINRGNHIQYF
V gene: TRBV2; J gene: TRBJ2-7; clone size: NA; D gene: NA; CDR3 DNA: TGTGCCAGCAGGACATCGCTTTCCTACGAGCAGTACTTC; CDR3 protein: CASRTSLSYEQYF
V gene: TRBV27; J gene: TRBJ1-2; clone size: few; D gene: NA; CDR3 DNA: TGTGCCAGCAGTTTTAGAACAGGGTCTAACTATGGCTACACCTTC; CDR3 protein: CASSFRTGSNYGYTF
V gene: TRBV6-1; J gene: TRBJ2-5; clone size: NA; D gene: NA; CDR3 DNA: TGTGCCAGCAGTGATGGACTGCCAGGACGGGAGACCCAGTACTTC; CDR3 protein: CASSDGLPGRETQYF
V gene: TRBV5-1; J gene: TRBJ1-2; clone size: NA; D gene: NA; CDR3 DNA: TGCGCCAGCAGCTTGGAGCCATACGCTAACTATGGCTACACCTTC; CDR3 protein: CASSLEPYANYGYTF
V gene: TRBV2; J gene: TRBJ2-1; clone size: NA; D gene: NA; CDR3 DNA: TGTGCCAGTAAGAGCGTGAGCTCCTACAATGAGCAGTTCTTC; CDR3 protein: CASKSVSSYNEQFF
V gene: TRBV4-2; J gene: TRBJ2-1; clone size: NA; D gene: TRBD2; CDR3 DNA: TGTGCCAGCAGCCAAGAAGCCCGGGGGGTCTTCTACAATGAGCAGTTCTTC; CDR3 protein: CASSQEARGVFYNEQFF
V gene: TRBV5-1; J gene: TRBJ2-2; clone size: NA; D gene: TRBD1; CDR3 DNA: TGCGCCAGCAGCTTCAAAGGGGGCGACACCGGGGAGCTGTTTTTT; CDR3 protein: CASSFKGGDTGELFF
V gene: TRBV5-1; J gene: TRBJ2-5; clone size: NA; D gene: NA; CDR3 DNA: TGCGCCAGCAGCCGGGCCCGAGGCGTCCAAGAGACCCAGTACTTC; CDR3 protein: CASSRARGVQETQYF
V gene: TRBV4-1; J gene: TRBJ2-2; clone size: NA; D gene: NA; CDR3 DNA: TGCGCCAGCAGCCAGCGAATACCGAACACCGGGGAGCTGTTTTTT; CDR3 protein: CASSQRIPNTGELFF
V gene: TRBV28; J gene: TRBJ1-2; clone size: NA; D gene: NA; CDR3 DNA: TGTGCCACCTTTGGGACCCCCTCTGGCTACACCTTC; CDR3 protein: CATFGTPSGYTF
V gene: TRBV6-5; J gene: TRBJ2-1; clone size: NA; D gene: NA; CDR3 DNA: TGTGCCAGCAGCCGAGACTCCCCGGAGTGCGGTGAGCAGTTCTTC; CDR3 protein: CASSRDSPECGEQFF
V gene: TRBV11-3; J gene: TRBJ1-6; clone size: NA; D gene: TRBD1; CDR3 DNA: TGTGCCAGCAGCTCCCGGACAGGGGGGAGTTCACCCCTCCACTTT; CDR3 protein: CASSSRTGGSSPLHF
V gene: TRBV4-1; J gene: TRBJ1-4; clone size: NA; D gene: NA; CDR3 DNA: TGCGCCAGCAGCCAAGCCGGACTGGGACGGTTTAATGAAAAACTGTTTTTT; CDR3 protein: CASSQAGLGRFNEKLFF
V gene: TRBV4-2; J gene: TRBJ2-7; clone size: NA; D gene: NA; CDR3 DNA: TGTGCCAGCAGCCAAGCGGCAGGGAGGAACGAGCAGTACTTC; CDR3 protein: CASSQAAGRNEQYF
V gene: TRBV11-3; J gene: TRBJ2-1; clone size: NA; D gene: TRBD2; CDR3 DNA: TGTGCCAGCAGCTTAGGGACTAGCGGAGATGAGCAGTTCTTC; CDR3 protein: CASSLGTSGDEQFF
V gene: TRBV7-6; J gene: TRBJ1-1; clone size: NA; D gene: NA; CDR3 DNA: TGTGCCAGCAGCTTAGCTCGTCGGCAGAGTGAAGCTTTCTTT; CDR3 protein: CASSLARRQSEAFF
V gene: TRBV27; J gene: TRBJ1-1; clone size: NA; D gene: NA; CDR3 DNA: TGTGCCAGCAGTTCCACCCCGAACACTGAAGCTTTCTTT; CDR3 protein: CASSSTPNTEAFF